This T cell receptor (beta chain) was recovered during a study of T cell responses to AZD1222 COVID-19 vaccine. Study-wide points: There were repertoire samples only from the period after the peak T cell response. Unmutated variant regions are reportedly targeted by nearly half of spike-specific TCRs. Spike regions recognized by vaccine-associated CD4 TCRs spanned the protein, led by 160-218 and 743-854.

Deletions cut 6 bases from V and 6 bases from J, with 17 bases between. The CDR3 length is 14 residues. CDR1 and CDR2 from the germline V gene are LNHDA and SQIVND (reference sequence). Details on this clone: Its antigen remains unidentified.

Libraries were prepared by immunoSEQ multiplex PCR; TCRdb keeps only in-frame clonotypes and omits some of them. The sample holds about 260,000 clones, approximately 95% seen once. This clonotype originated in an adult in good health. The chain carries TRBV19 and TRBJ1-1; D is uncertain. Material: peripheral blood, obtained on day 0 of AZD1222 vaccination. The DNA of the CDR3 is TGTGCCAGTAGGGAGCAAGGACTGACGGCTGAAGCTTTCTTT. Translating it yields CASREQGLTAEAFF.